The sequence of this T cell receptor (beta chain) was determined in a study of T cell changes during pregnancy in multiple sclerosis. The germline CDR1 and CDR2 sequences are LGHNT and FRNRAP. CDR3 size: 15 residues. Deletions cut 5 bases from V and 5 bases from J, with 13 bases between. The assay was immunoSEQ multiplex PCR, and TCRdb's table has in-frame clones only and misses some. The sample holds about 60,000 clones; roughly 92% are singletons and the top ten take 0.75% to 0.95%. V usage is TRBV12-5 and J usage is TRBJ1-6; perhaps TRBD1 as D (6 bases). The sequencing here drew on peripheral blood, taken in the first trimester of pregnancy. This TCR derives from a female donor with multiple sclerosis, enrolled in a pregnancy study. CDR3 sequence reads: CASGPGTPNNSPLHF. In nucleotides, the CDR3 is TGTGCTAGTGGTCCCGGGACACCCAATAATTCACCCCTCCACTTT.